Sequencing of this T cell receptor (beta chain) was carried out in a study of follicular helper T cells after annual influenza vaccination. The wider study: Across the 2013-2014, 2014-2015 and 2015-2016 vaccination seasons, some subjects were resampled. Findings of the study overall: Just roughly 10-23% of cells analyzed had recovered productive TCRB sequences.

Points on this clone: Its antigen is unknown.

TCRdb's copy holds only in-frame clones and misses some; the assay was immunoSEQ multiplex PCR. The data contain several thousand clones, approximately 78% of them singletons. The sample's time point: 2015-2016 season, pre-vaccination. Sorted blood CD4 subsets were sequenced before and after adults received seasonal inactivated influenza vaccine. Germline CDR1 KGHSY, CDR2 FQNENV. Trimming took 2 bases from V and 0 from J, leaving 11 bases between them. The CDR3 sequence is 16 residues long. This rearrangement joins TRBV16 to TRBJ1-5; possible D gene TRBD1, 5 bases. The receptor's source is an adult who received the influenza vaccine. The material was CXCR5- memory CD4+ T cells sorted from blood, obtained on the day of influenza vaccination. CDR3 region: CASSQAGWASNQPQHF. The CDR3 bases are TGTGCCAGCAGCCAAGCAGGGTGGGCTAGCAATCAGCCCCAGCATTTT.